A few counts support the clone carrying this TCR beta chain. These data are taken from a study of blood T cell repertoires in COVID-19. Clones were read by immunoSEQ multiplex PCR, and TCRdb kept only the in-frame ones, dropping some. The sample contains about 250,000 clones, 83% of which appear only once. CDR3 length: 12 residues. Germline V lookup: CDR1 DFQATT, CDR2 SNEGSKA (reference sequence). The ends were cut back, 3 bases at V and 5 bases at J, with 10 bases in the middle. The sequencing sample was made of PBMCs or T cells enriched from blood (not recorded which). This receptor was obtained from a woman aged 40-49 years who had been exposed to COVID-19. This sequence joins TRBV20-1 and TRBJ1-1; TRBD1 is a possible D gene (6 bases). CDR3 region: CSASKGGTEAFF. CDR3 DNA sequence: TGCAGTGCTAGTAAGGGGGGGACTGAAGCTTTCTTT.